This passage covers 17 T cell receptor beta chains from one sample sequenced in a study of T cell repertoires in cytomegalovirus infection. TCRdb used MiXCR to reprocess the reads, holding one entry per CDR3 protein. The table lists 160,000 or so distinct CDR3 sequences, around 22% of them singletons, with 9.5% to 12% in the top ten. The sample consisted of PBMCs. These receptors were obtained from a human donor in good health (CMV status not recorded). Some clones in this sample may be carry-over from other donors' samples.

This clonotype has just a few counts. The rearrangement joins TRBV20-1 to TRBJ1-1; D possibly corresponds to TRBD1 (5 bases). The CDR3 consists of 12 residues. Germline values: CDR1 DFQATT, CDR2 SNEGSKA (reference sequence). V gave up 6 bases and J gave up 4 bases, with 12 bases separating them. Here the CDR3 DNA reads TGCAGTGCAACCCCAGGGACCACTGAAGCTTTCTTT. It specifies CSATPGTTEAFF.

The CDR3: CASRPRAGDYQPQHF. For the CDR3, the DNA is TGTGCCAGCAGACCCCGGGCGGGGGACTATCAGCCCCAGCATTTT. The genes are TRBV2 and TRBJ1-5, with TRBD1 as a possible D gene (5 bases). The V gene lost 6 bases and the J gene lost 5 bases, with 17 bases spanning the gap. Germline CDR1 is SNHLY and CDR2 is FYNNEI. There are 15 residues in the CDR3. Looking up the rest from reference TRBV2 and TRBJ1-5 gives the full variable domain: EPEVTQTPSHQVTQMGQEVILRCVPISNHLYFYWYRQILGQKVEFLVSFYNNEISEKSEIFDDQFSVERPDGSNFTLKIRSTKLEDSAMYFCASRPRAGDYQPQHFGDGTRLSIL.

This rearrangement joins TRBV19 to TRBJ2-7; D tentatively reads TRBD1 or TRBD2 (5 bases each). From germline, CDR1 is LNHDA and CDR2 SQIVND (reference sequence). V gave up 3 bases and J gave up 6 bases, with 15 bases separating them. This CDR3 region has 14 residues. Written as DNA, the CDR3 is TGTGCCAGTAGTATCGTGGGACCCTCGGGCGAGCAGTACTTC. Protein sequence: CASSIVGPSGEQYF.

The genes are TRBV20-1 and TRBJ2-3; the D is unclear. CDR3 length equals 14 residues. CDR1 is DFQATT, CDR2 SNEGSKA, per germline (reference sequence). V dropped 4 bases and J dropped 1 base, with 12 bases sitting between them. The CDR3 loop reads CSAMVDGGTDTQYF. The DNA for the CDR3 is TGCAGTGCTATGGTTGACGGAGGCACAGATACGCAGTATTTT.

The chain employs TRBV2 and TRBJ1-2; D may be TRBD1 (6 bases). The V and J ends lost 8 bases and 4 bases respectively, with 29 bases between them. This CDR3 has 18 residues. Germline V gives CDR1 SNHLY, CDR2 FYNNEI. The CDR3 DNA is TGTGCCAGCGGGGAGTCCGGGACAACTTCCCCGGGGGTCTATGGCTACACCTTC. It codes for CASGESGTTSPGVYGYTF.

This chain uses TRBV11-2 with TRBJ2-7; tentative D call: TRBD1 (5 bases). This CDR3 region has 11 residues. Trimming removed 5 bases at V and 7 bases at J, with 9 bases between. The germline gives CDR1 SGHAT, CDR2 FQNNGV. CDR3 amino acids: CASSVTEEQYF. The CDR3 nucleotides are TGTGCCAGCAGCGTGACAGAAGAGCAGTACTTC.

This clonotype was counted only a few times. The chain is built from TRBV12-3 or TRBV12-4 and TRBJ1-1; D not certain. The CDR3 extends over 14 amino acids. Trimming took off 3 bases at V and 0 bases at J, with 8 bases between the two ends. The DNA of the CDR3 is TGTGCCAGCAGTTTGAGTGGGTTGAACACTGAAGCTTTCTTT. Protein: CASSLSGLNTEAFF.

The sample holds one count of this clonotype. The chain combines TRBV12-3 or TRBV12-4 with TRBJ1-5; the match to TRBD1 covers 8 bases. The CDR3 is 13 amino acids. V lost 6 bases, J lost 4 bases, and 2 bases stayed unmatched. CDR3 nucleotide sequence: TGTGCCAGCAGACGGGACAGGAATCAGCCCCAGCATTTT. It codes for CASRRDRNQPQHF.

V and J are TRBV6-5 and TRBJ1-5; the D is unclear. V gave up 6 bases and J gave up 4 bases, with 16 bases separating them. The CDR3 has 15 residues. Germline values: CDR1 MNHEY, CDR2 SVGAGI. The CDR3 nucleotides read TGTGCCAGCAGCCTTACGGCGACTATTAATCAGCCCCAGCATTTT. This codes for CASSLTATINQPQHF.

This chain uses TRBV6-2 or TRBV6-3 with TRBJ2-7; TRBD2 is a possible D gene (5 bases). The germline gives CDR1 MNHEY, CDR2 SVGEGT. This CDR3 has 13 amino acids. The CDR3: CAPTRGLSYEQYF. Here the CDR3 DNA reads TGTGCGCCGACCCGGGGATTGTCCTACGAGCAGTACTTC.

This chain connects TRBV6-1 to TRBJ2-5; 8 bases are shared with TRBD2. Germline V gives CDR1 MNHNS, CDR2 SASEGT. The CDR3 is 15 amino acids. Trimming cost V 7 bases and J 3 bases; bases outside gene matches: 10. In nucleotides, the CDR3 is TGTGCCAGCAAGGGTAGCGGGACCGGTGAAGAGACCCAGTACTTC. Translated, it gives CASKGSGTGEETQYF.

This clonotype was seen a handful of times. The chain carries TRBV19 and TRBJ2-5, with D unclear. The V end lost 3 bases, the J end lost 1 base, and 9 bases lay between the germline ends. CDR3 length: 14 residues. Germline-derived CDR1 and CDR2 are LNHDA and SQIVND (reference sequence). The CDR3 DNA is TGTGCCAGTAGTATCGCGGCAGGCCAAGAGACCCAGTACTTC. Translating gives CASSIAAGQETQYF. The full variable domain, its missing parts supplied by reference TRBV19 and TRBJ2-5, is DGGITQSPKYLFRKEGQNVTLSCEQNLNHDAMYWYRQDPGQGLRLIYYSQIVNDFQKGDIAEGYSVSREKKESFPLTVTSAQKNPTAFYLCASSIAAGQETQYFGPGTRLLVL.

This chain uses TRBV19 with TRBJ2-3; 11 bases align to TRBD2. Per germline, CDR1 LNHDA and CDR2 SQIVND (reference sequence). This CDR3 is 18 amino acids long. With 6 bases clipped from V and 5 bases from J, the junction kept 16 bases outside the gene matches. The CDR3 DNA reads TGTGCCAGTAGCTATATCCCTTTAGCGGGGGGGCCAGAAGATACGCAGTATTTT. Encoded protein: CASSYIPLAGGPEDTQYF.

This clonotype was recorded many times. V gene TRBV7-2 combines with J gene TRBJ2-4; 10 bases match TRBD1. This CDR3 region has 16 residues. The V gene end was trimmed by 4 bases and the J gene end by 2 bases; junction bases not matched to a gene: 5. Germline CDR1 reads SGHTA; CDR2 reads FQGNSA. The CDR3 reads CASSWTGGTTKNIQYF. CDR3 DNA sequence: TGTGCCAGCAGCTGGACAGGGGGAACGACCAAAAACATTCAGTACTTC. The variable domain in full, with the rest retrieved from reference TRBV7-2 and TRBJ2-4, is GAGVSQSPSNKVTEKGKDVELRCDPISGHTALYWYRQSLGQGLEFLIYFQGNSAPDKSGLPSDRFSAERTGGSVSTLTIQRTQQEDSAVYLCASSWTGGTTKNIQYFGAGTRLSVL.

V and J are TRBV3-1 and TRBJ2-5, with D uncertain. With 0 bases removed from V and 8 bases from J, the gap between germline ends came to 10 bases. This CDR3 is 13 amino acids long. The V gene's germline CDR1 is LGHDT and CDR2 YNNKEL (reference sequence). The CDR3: CASSQDTSRTQYF. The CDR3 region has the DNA TGTGCCAGCAGCCAAGATACGAGCAGAACCCAGTACTTC.

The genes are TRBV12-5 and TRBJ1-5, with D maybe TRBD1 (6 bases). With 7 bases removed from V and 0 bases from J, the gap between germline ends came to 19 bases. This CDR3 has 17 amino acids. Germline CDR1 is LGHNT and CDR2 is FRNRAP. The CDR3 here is CASALGHLRGSNQPQHF. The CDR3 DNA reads TGTGCTAGTGCCTTGGGACACCTTCGGGGTAGCAATCAGCCCCAGCATTTT.

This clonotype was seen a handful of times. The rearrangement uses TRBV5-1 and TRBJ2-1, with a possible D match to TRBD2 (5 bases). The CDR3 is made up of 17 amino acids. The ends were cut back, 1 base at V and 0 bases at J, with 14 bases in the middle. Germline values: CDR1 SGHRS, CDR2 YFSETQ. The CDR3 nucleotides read TGCGCCAGCAGCTTGTTCGTGACTACACTCTCCTACAATGAGCAGTTCTTC. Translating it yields CASSLFVTTLSYNEQFF.